The text below deals with one T cell receptor (beta chain). What it binds is not known. The data were produced by immunoSEQ multiplex PCR, yet TCRdb's version contains in-frame clones alone and is incomplete. Of 25,000 to 35,000 clones in the sample, about 93% are singletons; the top ten hold 2% to 2.5%. The record originates from a study of T cell clonotyping in hematopoietic cell transplantation. The study's findings and limits: Cells were unsorted, so CD4 and CD8 contributions were not separated.

The CDR3 runs 14 residues. The V end was cut by 2 bases, the J end by 0 bases, with 6 bases between. CDR1 is SGDLS and CDR2 is YYNGEE in the germline V gene. Documented time point: recipient sample about 28 days before transplant, after cytoreduction. The receptor's source is a man aged 50-59 years with acute myeloid leukemia. Some clones in this sample may be carry-over from other donors' samples. The chain carries TRBV9 and TRBJ1-5; D is uncertain. This specimen was peripheral blood mononuclear cells, taken before stem cell transplant. In DNA, the CDR3 is TGTGCCAGCAGCGTCGGGTATAGCAATCAGCCCCAGCATTTT. It translates to CASSVGYSNQPQHF.